These T cell receptor beta chains were read from a single sample in a study of graft-versus-host responses after intestinal transplantation. The data were produced by immunoSEQ multiplex PCR, yet TCRdb's version contains in-frame clones alone and is incomplete. The profile shows 850 to 1,200 clones, roughly 76% of them singletons. Sequencing used ileum tissue, obtained 250 days after intestinal transplantation. These TCRs come from a human patient who received an intestinal transplant, so some T cells may come from the graft donor. CDR3s include the opening cysteine and the closing phenylalanine or tryptophan. A D gene is named only where the DNA matches it firmly. Some rows mark clone size as missing; the rest say once, few, many or name a class of expanded clone.

V gene	J gene	clone size	D gene	CDR3 protein	CDR3 DNA
TRBV27	TRBJ1-5	few	.	CASSFGTDQPQHF	TGTGCCAGCAGTTTCGGGACCGATCAGCCCCAGCATTTT
TRBV7-3	TRBJ2-3	.	TRBD2	CASSLGGGIDTQYF	TGTGCCAGCAGCTTAGGCGGGGGGATAGATACGCAGTATTTT
TRBV9	TRBJ2-3	.	.	CASSVDASRRQYF	TGTGCCAGCAGCGTAGATGCGTCCAGGAGGCAGTATTTT
TRBV4-3	TRBJ2-6	.	TRBD1	CASSQGTGGSSGANVLTF	TGCGCCAGCAGCCAAGGAACAGGGGGGAGCTCTGGGGCCAACGTCCTGACTTTC
TRBV4-3	TRBJ2-1	.	TRBD2	CASSSGTSDLGGDEQFF	TGCGCCAGCAGCTCCGGGACTAGCGACCTCGGGGGGGATGAGCAGTTCTTC
TRBV19	TRBJ2-1	.	TRBD2	CASSKTSGGNNEQFF	TGTGCCAGTAGTAAGACTAGCGGGGGGAACAATGAGCAGTTCTTC
TRBV15	TRBJ1-2	.	.	CATSRVPENYGYTF	TGTGCCACCAGCAGAGTCCCGGAAAACTATGGCTACACCTTC
TRBV5-1	TRBJ2-3	.	.	CASSPGWLVGRYTDTQYF	TGCGCCAGCAGCCCGGGGTGGTTGGTAGGGCGCTACACAGATACGCAGTATTTT
TRBV13	TRBJ2-3	.	.	CASGRRYEITDTQYF	TGTGCCAGCGGGAGGCGTTATGAAATCACAGATACGCAGTATTTT
TRBV18	TRBJ2-5	.	TRBD2	CASSRLAGETQYF	TGTGCCAGCTCAAGACTAGCGGGAGAGACCCAGTACTTC
TRBV7-9	TRBJ1-1	.	.	CASSPGGVRAFF	TGTGCCAGCAGCCCCGGAGGGGTGAGAGCTTTCTTT
TRBV7-2	TRBJ1-2	.	.	CASSPDRFYGYTF	TGTGCCAGCAGCCCGGACAGATTCTATGGCTACACCTTC
TRBV6-1	TRBJ1-1	.	.	CASSTRSVVNTEAFF	TGTGCCAGCAGTACCCGGTCAGTGGTGAACACTGAAGCTTTCTTT
TRBV6-4	TRBJ2-6	.	.	CASSGVRGPFSGANVLTF	TGTGCCAGCAGTGGTGTGCGGGGACCCTTCTCTGGGGCCAACGTCCTGACTTTC
TRBV7-9	TRBJ2-7	few	.	CASSPLVSGSTYEQYF	TGTGCCAGCAGCCCGCTTGTCAGCGGAAGTACCTACGAGCAGTACTTC
TRBV28	TRBJ1-1	.	TRBD1	CASSRTGLYTEAFF	TGTGCCAGCAGTAGGACAGGGCTTTACACTGAAGCTTTCTTT
TRBV21-1	TRBJ1-5	.	.	CASSPQGLYSNQPQHF	TGTGCCAGCAGTCCCCAGGGCCTGTATAGCAATCAGCCCCAGCATTTT
TRBV30	TRBJ2-5	.	.	CAWSVPLLETQYF	TGTGCCTGGAGTGTACCCCTCCTGGAGACCCAGTACTTC
TRBV27	TRBJ2-3	.	TRBD1	CASRLQGQTDTQYF	TGTGCCAGCAGGCTACAGGGGCAGACAGATACGCAGTATTTT
TRBV5-1	TRBJ2-1	.	.	CASSLLDEQFF	TGCGCCAGCAGCCTCCTGGATGAGCAGTTCTTC
TRBV27	TRBJ2-1	.	TRBD2	CASSLSSGGYNEQFF	TGTGCCAGCAGCCTATCTAGCGGGGGCTACAATGAGCAGTTCTTC
TRBV18	TRBJ1-5	large	.	CASSPRHWGQPQHF	TGTGCCAGCTCACCACGTCATTGGGGCCAGCCCCAGCATTTT
TRBV5-6	TRBJ2-5	.	TRBD1	CASSLQTGYQETQYF	TGTGCCAGCAGCCTACAGACAGGGTACCAAGAGACCCAGTACTTC
TRBV4-2	TRBJ1-2	few	.	CASSLFRKETYGYTF	TGTGCCAGCAGCCTGTTCCGCAAAGAGACCTATGGCTACACCTTC
TRBV27	TRBJ2-7	.	TRBD1	CASSQDRDRFSYEQYF	TGTGCCAGCAGCCAAGACCGGGACAGGTTCTCCTACGAGCAGTACTTC
TRBV30	TRBJ2-1	once	.	CAWSPASSYNEQFF	TGTGCCTGGAGTCCAGCTAGCTCCTACAATGAGCAGTTCTTC
TRBV10-3	TRBJ2-2	.	TRBD2	CAISERLAGAGELFF	TGTGCCATCAGTGAGAGACTAGCGGGAGCCGGGGAGCTGTTTTTT
TRBV6-1	TRBJ2-7	.	.	CASSDRGRSSYEQYF	TGTGCCAGCAGTGACCGGGGCAGGTCTTCCTACGAGCAGTACTTC
TRBV6-1	TRBJ1-4	.	.	CASSALQGNEKLFF	TGTGCCAGCAGTGCCTTGCAGGGGAACGAAAAACTGTTTTTT